The 16 T cell receptor beta chains listed next were all sequenced from one sample in a study of CD8 T cells in Susac syndrome. Random hexamers were used to reverse transcribe about 0.45 to 1 ug of RNA. From the immunoSEQ multiplex PCR reads, TCRdb called clonotypes with MiXCR, one entry per CDR3 protein. Here the sample spans hundreds of thousands of distinct CDR3 sequences, roughly nine tenths being singletons. The specimen was CD8+ T cells from PBMCs. The receptors were gathered from a human donor with multiple sclerosis.

The chain uses TRBV28 and TRBJ2-7; 9 nucleotides line up with TRBD1. The germline CDR1 and CDR2 sequences are MDHEN and SYDVKM. The ends lost 5 bases at V and 6 bases at J; junction bases unmatched: 11. The CDR3 has 15 residues. This CDR3 reads CASSPGQGYGSEQYF. The DNA of the CDR3 is TGTGCCAGCAGTCCGGGACAGGGATATGGCAGCGAGCAGTACTTC.

The CDR3 region has the DNA TGTGCCAGCCGACCGGGACTAGCGGGCACCGGGGAGCTGTTTTTT. This sequence encodes CASRPGLAGTGELFF. This chain links TRBV6-5 with TRBJ2-2; 12 bases are shared with TRBD2. The germline CDR1 and CDR2 sequences are MNHEY and SVGAGI. V shed 8 bases, J shed 4 bases, and the junction held 5 bases outside the gene matches. There are 15 residues in the CDR3.

The rearrangement links TRBV4-1 to TRBJ1-1, with TRBD1 as a possible D gene (6 bases). The V and J ends lost 0 bases and 5 bases respectively, with 13 bases between them. The CDR3 length is 15 residues. CDR1 and CDR2 from the germline V gene are MGHRA and YSYEKL. This CDR3 is CASSQERGRRTEAFF. In DNA form, the CDR3 reads TGCGCCAGCAGCCAAGAACGGGGGCGGAGGACTGAAGCTTTCTTT.

The chain uses TRBV27 and TRBJ2-5; tentative D call: TRBD2 (7 bases). V was cut by 0 bases and J by 10 bases, with 12 bases left in between. This CDR3 contains 13 residues. The germline gives CDR1 MNHEY, CDR2 SMNVEV (reference sequence). The DNA of the CDR3 is TGTGCCAGCAGTTTATCGGGGGAGGGGGACCAGTACTTC. It is translated as CASSLSGEGDQYF.

The rearrangement uses TRBV12-3 or TRBV12-4 and TRBJ2-3, with TRBD1 identical over 8 bases. The CDR3 consists of 15 residues. Trimming cost V 4 bases and J 6 bases; bases outside gene matches: 9. CDR3 bases: TGTGCCAGCAGTTCCCGGGACAGGCTGGGGGATACGCAGTATTTT. It encodes CASSSRDRLGDTQYF.

The chain combines TRBV12-3 or TRBV12-4 with TRBJ2-7; D possibly corresponds to TRBD2 (6 bases). The CDR3 has 14 residues. V shed 7 bases and J shed 2 bases, with 15 bases lying between them. The CDR3 coding sequence is TGTGCCAGCATAGCGCGGGACCCCCCCTACGAGCAGTACTTC. Translated, it gives CASIARDPPYEQYF.

The genes are TRBV2 and TRBJ1-2, with D unclear. The CDR3 covers 13 residues. Germline loops: CDR1 SNHLY, CDR2 FYNNEI. Deletions cut 3 bases from V and 4 bases from J, with 9 bases between. In DNA form, the CDR3 reads TGTGCCAGCAGTGAGATAGCCAGCTATGGCTACACCTTC. This gives the protein CASSEIASYGYTF.

The chain uses TRBV11-2 and TRBJ2-5; D possibly corresponds to TRBD2 (6 bases). V lost 5 bases and J 1 base, leaving 14 bases between the germline ends. The CDR3 covers 15 residues. Germline CDR1 is SGHAT and CDR2 is FQNNGV. The CDR3 is CASSPGDLRQETQYF. CDR3 nucleotide sequence: TGTGCCAGCAGCCCGGGGGACCTCCGCCAAGAGACCCAGTACTTC.

The chain combines TRBV30 with TRBJ2-1, with D unclear. V dropped 0 bases and J dropped 4 bases, with 7 bases sitting between them. The CDR3 runs to 13 residues. Germline V gene data show CDR1 as GTSNPN and CDR2 as SVGIG (reference sequence). For the CDR3, the DNA is TGTGCCTGGAGTGTCACCCTTTACAATGAGCAGTTCTTC. Its translation is CAWSVTLYNEQFF.

CDR3 sequence: CASSLIRDRGKGTEAFF. In DNA, the CDR3 is TGTGCCAGCAGCTTGATCCGGGACAGGGGGAAGGGGACTGAAGCTTTCTTT. The chain carries TRBV7-9 and TRBJ1-1, with TRBD1 matching over 11 bases. The germline V gene has CDR1 SEHNR and CDR2 FQNEAQ (reference sequence). This CDR3 has 17 amino acids. Trimming removed 3 bases from V and 5 bases from J; junction bases left unmatched: 11.

This chain links TRBV2 with TRBJ2-7, with 8 bases that match TRBD1. The V and J ends lost 10 bases and 5 bases, in that order; junction bases with no gene match: 10. Germline lookup yields CDR1 SNHLY and CDR2 FYNNEI. The CDR3 consists of 13 residues. Here the CDR3 DNA reads TGTGCCATATGGACAGGGCCTCAAGACGAGCAGTACTTC. This codes for CAIWTGPQDEQYF.

This chain connects TRBV7-9 to TRBJ2-7; D may be TRBD2 (7 bases). With 1 base removed from V and 0 bases from J, the gap between germline ends came to 16 bases. Germline values: CDR1 SEHNR, CDR2 FQNEAQ (reference sequence). The CDR3 runs to 17 residues. This CDR3 is CASSLGGGGHVSYEQYF. Here the CDR3 DNA reads TGTGCCAGCAGCTTAGGAGGGGGGGGCCATGTCTCCTACGAGCAGTACTTC.

The chain recombines TRBV27 with TRBJ2-2; D unclear. CDR1 MNHEY and CDR2 SMNVEV come from the germline V gene (reference sequence). Trimming left V 0 bases short and J 5 bases short, with 10 bases between. The CDR3 runs to 15 residues. In DNA, the CDR3 is TGTGCCAGCAGTTTATCCCCAGGAGAGACCGGGGAGCTGTTTTTT. This translates into CASSLSPGETGELFF.

The chain joins TRBV9 to TRBJ2-7; D is perhaps TRBD2 (6 bases). Germline assignment: CDR1 SGDLS and CDR2 YYNGEE. This CDR3 is built from 15 residues. The V gene lost 4 bases and the J gene lost 0 bases, with 14 bases spanning the gap. The CDR3 sequence: CASSPVSGSSYEQYF. CDR3 in DNA: TGTGCCAGCAGCCCCGTTAGCGGCAGCTCCTACGAGCAGTACTTC.

The V call is TRBV9, the J call TRBJ2-1, with D possibly TRBD2 on 6 matching bases. The CDR3 extends over 14 amino acids. V shed 3 bases and J shed 3 bases, with 10 bases lying between them. Germline values: CDR1 SGDLS, CDR2 YYNGEE. CDR3 residues: CASSGVTSYNEQFF. Here the CDR3 DNA reads TGTGCCAGCAGCGGTGTGACTAGCTACAATGAGCAGTTCTTC. The entire variable domain, with the rest obtained from reference TRBV9 and TRBJ2-1, is as follows: DSGVTQTPKHLITATGQRVTLRCSPRSGDLSVYWYQQSLDQGLQFLIQYYNGEERAKGNILERFSAQQFPDLHSELNLSSLELGDSALYFCASSGVTSYNEQFFGPGTRLTVL.

This clonotype was counted between two and nine times. The chain has TRBV21-1 and TRBJ2-7. TRBV21-1 has pseudogene status. This CDR3 comprises 11 residues. The CDR3 protein is CASSRTHEQYF. The CDR3 DNA follows: TGTGCCAGCAGCCGAACCCACGAGCAGTACTTC.